The rows below give T cell receptor beta chains drawn from one sample of a study of CD8 T cells in Susac syndrome. MiXCR, applied by TCRdb to the immunoSEQ multiplex PCR reads, yields one record per CDR3 protein. The sample contains 150,000 to 200,000 distinct CDR3 sequences, roughly nine tenths of which appear only once. Sample: CD4+ T cells from PBMCs. The receptors derive from a human donor with Susac syndrome. Both conserved end residues are part of each CDR3. A D gene is named only where the DNA matches it firmly. Clone sizes are given selectively: once, few, many, or a class where the clone is expanded.

TRBJ1-3	TRBV20-1	.	.	CSARETSSGNTIYF	TGCAGTGCTAGAGAGACAAGCTCTGGAAACACCATATATTTT
TRBJ1-2	TRBV7-9	.	.	CASRRGGVGYGYTF	TGTGCCAGCAGGAGGGGAGGGGTCGGCTATGGCTACACCTTC
TRBJ1-2	TRBV30	.	.	CAWSVRGGLPGYGYTF	TGTGCCTGGAGTGTACGTGGAGGGCTTCCCGGCTATGGCTACACCTTC
TRBJ1-6	TRBV7-9	.	.	CASVGGDYNSPLHF	TGTGCCAGCGTAGGGGGAGACTATAATTCACCCCTCCACTTT
TRBJ2-5	TRBV11-2	.	.	CASSLAREETQYF	TGTGCCAGCAGCTTAGCAAGAGAAGAGACCCAGTACTTC
TRBJ2-5	TRBV10-3	TRBD2	.	CAISGGAGQETQYF	TGTGCCATCAGCGGGGGAGCGGGGCAAGAGACCCAGTACTTC
TRBJ2-7	TRBV7-8	TRBD1	.	CASSLEGRGIKEQYF	TGTGCCAGCAGCTTAGAAGGCAGGGGGATTAAGGAGCAGTACTTC
TRBJ2-1	TRBV19	.	.	CASSITGNNEQFF	TGTGCCAGTAGTATCACAGGTAACAATGAGCAGTTCTTC
TRBJ1-2	TRBV12-2	.	.	CASRLARRGLINGYTF	TGTGCAAGTCGCTTAGCGCGCAGGGGGCTTATCAACGGCTACACCTTC
TRBJ2-3	TRBV9	.	.	CASSVGRERTDTQYF	TGTGCCAGCAGCGTAGGTCGGGAGCGCACAGATACGCAGTATTTT
TRBJ2-1	TRBV30	.	.	CAWSLTDEQFF	TGTGCCTGGAGTTTAACTGATGAGCAGTTCTTC
TRBJ2-5	TRBV5-1	TRBD2	few	CASSLVPGGPETQYF	TGCGCCAGCAGCTTGGTTCCGGGGGGGCCGGAGACCCAGTACTTC
TRBJ1-2	TRBV10-3	TRBD1	.	CAITDPTDRGYGYTF	TGTGCCATCACCGACCCCACGGACAGGGGCTATGGCTACACCTTC
TRBJ2-6	TRBV3-1	TRBD1	.	CASSRVTGLPGANVLTF	TGTGCCAGCAGCCGGGTGACAGGGCTACCTGGGGCCAACGTCCTGACTTTC
TRBJ1-3	TRBV5-4	.	once	CATGPTSGNTIYF	TGCGCCACAGGGCCCACCTCTGGAAACACCATATATTTT
TRBJ2-3	TRBV5-1	TRBD1	few	CASSRDSGSDTQYF	TGCGCCAGCAGCAGGGACAGTGGATCAGATACGCAGTATTTT
TRBJ2-5	TRBV5-1	.	.	CASSLWDSGQETQYF	TGCGCCAGCAGCTTATGGGATTCTGGACAAGAGACCCAGTACTTC
TRBJ2-2	TRBV2	.	.	CASSRSGDIRNGGELFF	TGTGCCAGCAGCCGATCAGGGGACATACGGAATGGCGGGGAGCTGTTTTTT
TRBJ2-1	TRBV5-1	TRBD2	.	CASSYSGGAVNEQFF	TGCGCCAGCAGCTATAGCGGGGGGGCCGTCAATGAGCAGTTCTTC
TRBJ2-7	TRBV20-1	.	few	CSAPPTGVISEQYF	TGCAGTGCACCGCCGACAGGTGTGATCTCCGAGCAGTACTTC
TRBJ2-5	TRBV10-3	.	.	CAISEGQKETQYF	TGTGCCATCAGTGAGGGACAAAAAGAGACCCAGTACTTC
TRBJ1-2	TRBV10-2	.	.	CASLTTGLYGYTF	TGCGCCAGCCTAACGACAGGCCTCTATGGCTACACCTTC
TRBJ2-5	TRBV6-6	TRBD1	once	CAARGGLEETQYF	TGTGCCGCCAGAGGGGGCCTGGAAGAGACCCAGTACTTC
TRBJ1-4	TRBV4-2	.	.	CASSQDRGNNEKLFF	TGTGCCAGCAGCCAAGACCGGGGTAATAATGAAAAACTGTTTTTT
TRBJ1-1	TRBV11-1	TRBD1	.	CASSNRDRGLAFF	TGTGCCAGCAGCAACCGGGACAGGGGATTGGCTTTCTTT
TRBJ1-6	TRBV2	.	.	CASSEALSLNSPLHF	TGTGCCAGCAGTGAAGCGCTCAGTCTAAATTCACCCCTCCACTTT
TRBJ2-1	TRBV7-9	TRBD2	.	CASSPQAGGSHNEQFF	TGTGCCAGCAGCCCTCAAGCGGGGGGTAGCCACAATGAGCAGTTCTTC
TRBJ2-3	TRBV4-1	.	.	CASSQVEPTFGGTDTQYF	TGCGCCAGCAGCCAAGTAGAACCAACTTTCGGTGGCACAGATACGCAGTATTTT
TRBJ2-3	TRBV14	.	.	CASSLNSADTQYF	TGTGCCAGCAGCCTTAACAGTGCAGATACGCAGTATTTT
TRBJ2-7	TRBV7-8	.	once	CASSPAQVGDSYEQYF	TGTGCCAGCAGCCCCGCTCAGGTGGGGGACTCCTACGAGCAGTACTTC
TRBJ1-2	TRBV6-5	.	.	CASSVDPGLVYGYTF	TGTGCCAGCAGTGTTGATCCAGGCTTGGTCTATGGCTACACCTTC
TRBJ2-1	TRBV7-2	.	.	CASSLDRTYNEQFF	TGTGCCAGCAGCTTAGACAGAACCTACAATGAGCAGTTCTTC
TRBJ1-1	TRBV4-1	TRBD1	.	CASSPRDRERTEAFF	TGCGCCAGCAGCCCCCGGGACAGGGAAAGGACTGAAGCTTTCTTT
TRBJ2-7	TRBV2	.	.	CASSAPTGLGYEQYF	TGTGCCAGCAGTGCCCCTACAGGGCTCGGCTACGAGCAGTACTTC
TRBJ2-5	TRBV28	TRBD2	.	CASSLWGLAGETQYF	TGTGCCAGCAGTTTATGGGGACTAGCGGGAGAGACCCAGTACTTC
TRBJ2-1	TRBV29-1	.	.	CSVMGLSYLNEQFF	TGCAGCGTGATGGGCCTCTCATACCTCAATGAGCAGTTCTTC
TRBJ2-1	TRBV20-1	.	.	CSASRSSAYNEQFF	TGCAGTGCTAGTAGGTCTAGCGCCTACAATGAGCAGTTCTTC
TRBJ2-4	TRBV10-3	.	.	CAISEWKQNIQYF	TGTGCCATCAGTGAGTGGAAGCAAAACATTCAGTACTTC
TRBJ2-1	TRBV6-2/TRBV6-3	.	.	CASSYSRANEQFF	TGTGCCAGCAGTTACTCGCGGGCGAATGAGCAGTTCTTC
TRBJ2-7	TRBV7-2	.	.	CASSQEAGLIYEQYF	TGTGCCAGCAGTCAAGAGGCTGGGCTCATCTACGAGCAGTACTTC
TRBJ1-1	TRBV28	.	.	CASSGTGWFF	TGTGCCAGCAGTGGGACGGGGTGGTTCTTT
TRBJ1-4	TRBV7-9	TRBD1	few	CASSFRQGDEKLFF	TGTGCCAGCAGCTTCAGGCAGGGGGATGAAAAACTGTTTTTT
TRBJ2-3	TRBV3-1	TRBD2	.	CASSHGSGAITDTQYF	TGTGCCAGCAGCCACGGTAGCGGGGCTATCACAGATACGCAGTATTTT
TRBJ2-1	TRBV5-1	TRBD1	.	CASSRQGVNEQFF	TGCGCCAGCAGTCGGCAGGGGGTCAATGAGCAGTTCTTC
TRBJ1-1	TRBV6-5	.	.	CASSYSAGDGWGAFF	TGTGCCAGCAGTTACTCCGCAGGTGACGGATGGGGGGCTTTCTTT
TRBJ2-3	TRBV7-2	.	.	CASSLGGLSSTDTQYF	TGTGCCAGCAGCTTAGGGGGGCTTTCTAGCACAGATACGCAGTATTTT
TRBJ1-2	TRBV27	.	few	CASSPRDTRPSGYTF	TGTGCCAGCAGTCCACGGGACACCCGACCTTCTGGCTACACCTTC
TRBJ2-4	TRBV12-3/TRBV12-4	.	.	CASSLTGNIQYF	TGTGCCAGCAGCCTCACGGGGAACATTCAGTACTTC
TRBJ2-7	TRBV3-1	.	.	CASSRANEQYF	TGTGCCAGCAGCCGGGCGAACGAGCAGTACTTC
TRBJ1-5	TRBV7-9	.	.	CASSRTVAQPQHF	TGTGCCAGCAGTCGAACCGTGGCTCAGCCCCAGCATTTT
TRBJ1-2	TRBV9	TRBD1	.	CASSVGGQGGGYTF	TGTGCCAGCAGCGTAGGAGGACAGGGAGGGGGCTACACCTTC